The T cell receptor (beta chain) described here comes from a study of cytomegalovirus exposure and HLA in healthy donors. Findings and limits, study-wide: Roughly even sequencing depth across donors was the assumption behind the presence/absence analyses.

CDR1 and CDR2 (germline): SGHRS, YFSETQ. V was trimmed by 3 bases and J by 1 base, leaving 13 bases between them. The CDR3 runs to 15 residues. It was with 60 Vbeta and 13 Jbeta primers that the PCR ran. Generated by immunoSEQ multiplex PCR, the TCRdb table keeps only in-frame clones and is missing some. The table lists some 46,000 clones. Each donor's status was that of a healthy bone marrow donor. With respect to this clone: Its antigen remains unknown.

The source is a male donor in good health and CMV-seronegative. Sample: PBMCs. The V call is TRBV5-1, the J call TRBJ1-1; a weak D match, TRBD1 (6 bases). The CDR3 spells CASSSHPDRNTEAFF. CDR3 coding DNA: TGCGCCAGCAGCTCGCACCCGGACAGGAACACTGAAGCTTTCTTT.